These 27 T cell receptor beta chains share one sample of origin, sequenced in a study of cytomegalovirus exposure and HLA in healthy donors. Use of 60 Vbeta and 13 Jbeta primers characterized the PCR. The protocol was immunoSEQ multiplex PCR, while the TCRdb copy is restricted to in-frame clones and leaves out a portion. The sample contains roughly 120,000 clones, less than 85% of which appear only once. Sequenced: PBMCs. The receptors shown here come from a woman aged 40-49 years in good health and CMV-seropositive.

The chain links TRBV4-2 to TRBJ2-2; weak D call: TRBD2 (5 bases). Trimming left V 0 bases short and J 6 bases short, with 5 bases between. CDR1 and CDR2 (germline): LGHNA, YNFKEQ. The CDR3 covers 13 residues. The CDR3 protein is CASSQERAGELFF. DNA of the CDR3: TGTGCCAGCAGCCAAGAGAGGGCCGGGGAGCTGTTTTTT.

The chain combines TRBV5-4 with TRBJ2-3; 9 nucleotides match TRBD1. The V gene's germline CDR1 is SGHNT and CDR2 YYREEE (reference sequence). After removal of 3 bases from V and 6 bases from J, the junction contained 5 bases not matched to a gene. The CDR3 is 14 amino acids. The CDR3 DNA sequence: TGTGCCAGCAGCTCGAAGACAGGGGGGGATACGCAGTATTTT. It yields the protein CASSSKTGGDTQYF.

The sample holds many counts of this clone. The chain links TRBV5-4 to TRBJ2-7; possibly TRBD1 for D (6 bases). Germline-derived CDR1 and CDR2 are SGHNT and YYREEE (reference sequence). Trimming stripped 0 bases from V and 0 bases from J, with 13 bases between. This CDR3 contains 16 residues. CDR3 coding DNA: TGTGCCAGCAGCTTGGGAACCTGGGGGCCCTCCTACGAGCAGTACTTC. Translating it yields CASSLGTWGPSYEQYF.

This clone showed up just once. The rearrangement joins TRBV28 to TRBJ1-3; no definite D call. Deletions cut 3 bases from V and 3 bases from J, with 6 bases between. CDR1 MDHEN and CDR2 SYDVKM come from the germline V gene. The CDR3 is 13 amino acids. DNA of the CDR3: TGTGCCAGCAGTTTCAGATTTGGAAACACCATATATTTT. Encoded protein: CASSFRFGNTIYF.

With respect to this clone: The sample holds other DNA sequences that translate to the same CDR3. This chain uses TRBV30 with TRBJ1-5; TRBD1 matches 9 bases. The CDR3 covers 14 residues. The V gene end was trimmed by 3 bases and the J gene end by 4 bases; junction bases not matched to a gene: 4. CDR1 and CDR2 from the germline V gene are GTSNPN and SVGIG (reference sequence). CDR3 region: CAWSAGQGNQPQHF. The CDR3 DNA sequence: TGTGCCTGGAGCGCGGGACAGGGTAATCAGCCCCAGCATTTT.

The rearrangement uses TRBV7-3 and TRBJ2-2; D is uncertain. This CDR3 comprises 13 residues. The germline gives CDR1 SGHTA, CDR2 FQGTGA. The V gene lost 0 bases and the J gene lost 6 bases, with 5 bases spanning the gap. The chain's CDR3 is CASSLTLSGELFF. CDR3 DNA: TGTGCCAGCAGCTTAACTCTGTCCGGGGAGCTGTTTTTT.

This chain connects TRBV15 to TRBJ2-3, with a tentative D call TRBD2 (6 bases). Trimming took 3 bases from V and 2 from J, leaving 15 bases between them. CDR1 is LNHNV, CDR2 YYDKDF, per germline (reference sequence). The CDR3 loop spans 16 amino acids. CDR3 region: CATSRGLAEATDTQYF. CDR3 DNA: TGTGCCACCAGCAGGGGACTTGCCGAGGCCACAGATACGCAGTATTTT.

V usage is TRBV20-1 and J usage is TRBJ1-4; possibly TRBD1 for D (5 bases). The CDR3 totals 11 residues. CDR1 and CDR2 (germline): DFQATT, SNEGSKA (reference sequence). Trimming took off 5 bases at V and 6 bases at J, with 7 bases between the two ends. CDR3 sequence: CSARTYEKLFF. The CDR3 nucleotides read TGCAGTGCTCGGACATATGAAAAACTGTTTTTT.

The chain couples TRBV7-9 to TRBJ2-7; 7 positions agree with TRBD1. Per the germline V gene, CDR1 is SEHNR and CDR2 is FQNEAQ (reference sequence). Unmatched junction bases numbered 17, after V lost 7 bases and J lost 5 bases. This CDR3 is 16 amino acids long. The CDR3 coding sequence is TGTGCCAGCACCACGGTGAGGGGGCAGAGGGACAACGAGCAGTACTTC. Translation: CASTTVRGQRDNEQYF.

The chain recombines TRBV6-5 with TRBJ1-5; D not certain. Trimming removed 0 bases at V and 7 bases at J, with 7 bases between. CDR3 length equals 13 residues. CDR1 and CDR2 (germline): MNHEY, SVGAGI. The DNA for the CDR3 is TGTGCCAGCAGTTACTCGGCTCAGCAGCCCCAGCATTTT. Translated, it gives CASSYSAQQPQHF.

The V and J genes are TRBV4-2 and TRBJ1-4; D remains unclear. The CDR3 spans 11 residues. Germline CDR1 is LGHNA and CDR2 is YNFKEQ. V was trimmed by 7 bases and J by 4 bases, leaving 4 bases between them. The chain's CDR3 is CASMRNEKLFF. The DNA for the CDR3 is TGTGCCAGCATGCGTAATGAAAAACTGTTTTTT.

This clone was seen more than once but under ten times. This sequence joins TRBV7-9 and TRBJ2-5, with a tentative D call TRBD2 (6 bases). The CDR3 runs 16 residues. The germline V gene encodes CDR1 SEHNR and CDR2 FQNEAQ (reference sequence). V gave up 1 base and J gave up 4 bases, with 16 bases separating them. The CDR3 nucleotides are TGTGCCAGCAGCTTAGTCGGTTCCGGGAGCGGAGAGACCCAGTACTTC. It specifies CASSLVGSGSGETQYF.

V gene TRBV4-3 combines with J gene TRBJ1-1; D remains unclear. Germline values: CDR1 LGHNA, CDR2 YSLEER. The V end was cut by 1 base, the J end by 4 bases, with 10 bases between. The CDR3 contains 14 residues. The CDR3 DNA reads as TGCGCCAGCAGCCAAGCTGCGAAACTCACTGAAGCTTTCTTT. Protein: CASSQAAKLTEAFF.

The chain couples TRBV2 to TRBJ1-2, with D unclear. CDR1 is SNHLY and CDR2 is FYNNEI in the germline V gene. Trimming stripped 2 bases from V and 8 bases from J, with 15 bases between. There are 14 residues in the CDR3. This chain's CDR3 is CASSERAVSGGYTF. In DNA form, the CDR3 reads TGTGCCAGCAGTGAAAGGGCAGTTAGCGGCGGCTACACCTTC. Combining the CDR3 with reference TRBV2 and TRBJ1-2 gives the whole variable domain EPEVTQTPSHQVTQMGQEVILRCVPISNHLYFYWYRQILGQKVEFLVSFYNNEISEKSEIFDDQFSVERPDGSNFTLKIRSTKLEDSAMYFCASSERAVSGGYTFGSGTRLTVV.

This rearrangement joins TRBV27 to TRBJ1-2; 7 bases are shared with TRBD1. Germline loops: CDR1 MNHEY, CDR2 SMNVEV (reference sequence). Trimming took 5 bases from V and 3 from J; bases not matched to a gene: 3. The CDR3 has 13 amino acids. Here the CDR3 reads CASSRQGDYGYTF. CDR3 sequence (DNA): TGTGCCAGCAGTCGACAGGGAGACTATGGCTACACCTTC.

The chain couples TRBV6-1 to TRBJ1-4; 9 nucleotides line up with TRBD1. J lost 7 bases, V lost 6 bases, and 9 bases had no gene match. There are 15 residues in the CDR3. CDR1 and CDR2 from the germline V gene are MNHNS and SASEGT. CDR3 loop: CASRSLQGAGEKLFF. CDR3 bases: TGTGCCAGCAGAAGCCTACAGGGGGCAGGTGAAAAACTGTTTTTT.

For the CDR3, the DNA is TGTGCCAGCAGCACCCCCAAGGGGGCGGACTATGGCTACACCTTC. Translating gives CASSTPKGADYGYTF. The gene calls are TRBV5-4 and TRBJ1-2; the match to TRBD1 covers 7 bases. Germline V CDR1 and CDR2: SGHNT, YYREEE (reference sequence). The CDR3 is made up of 15 amino acids. V shed 4 bases, J shed 3 bases, and the junction held 9 bases outside the gene matches.

The J gene is TRBJ2-1, the V gene TRBV10-3; maybe TRBD2 (6 bases). CDR3 size: 14 residues. Germline V CDR1 and CDR2: ENHRY, SYGVKD. Trimming took off 4 bases at V and 5 bases at J, with 12 bases between the two ends. The CDR3 region is CAISGAGGHNEQFF. For the CDR3, the DNA is TGTGCCATCAGTGGAGCGGGCGGGCACAATGAGCAGTTCTTC.

The chain is built from TRBV5-4 and TRBJ2-5, with unresolved D. The CDR3 totals 13 residues. Germline CDR1 and CDR2: SGHNT and YYREEE (reference sequence). V lost 0 bases, J lost 3 bases, and 6 bases lay in between. The CDR3, as DNA: TGTGCCAGCAGCTTGGGTAGAGAAGAGACCCAGTACTTC. Amino acids: CASSLGREETQYF.

About this clone itself: The sample contains more than one DNA sequence encoding this CDR3. This rearrangement joins TRBV18 to TRBJ2-1; weak D call: TRBD1 (5 bases). The CDR3 covers 13 residues. Trimming stripped 3 bases from V and 4 bases from J, with 7 bases between. Germline V CDR1 and CDR2: KGHSH, LQKENI. The CDR3 region is CASSPQGYNEQFF. In DNA form, the CDR3 reads TGTGCCAGCTCACCGCAGGGATACAATGAGCAGTTCTTC.

This chain links TRBV28 with TRBJ1-2, with unresolved D. The V gene lost 4 bases and the J gene lost 2 bases, with 5 bases spanning the gap. Germline values: CDR1 MDHEN, CDR2 SYDVKM. There are 12 residues in the CDR3. CDR3: CASSSVNYGYTF. CDR3 DNA sequence: TGTGCCAGCAGTTCGGTAAACTATGGCTACACCTTC.

The gene calls are TRBV29-1 and TRBJ1-2, with 9 nucleotides matching TRBD1. The CDR3 length is 12 residues. With V trimmed by 6 bases and J by 7 bases, 6 bases remained unmatched. Germline V gene data show CDR1 as SQVTM and CDR2 as ANQGSEA. CDR3 coding DNA: TGCAGCGTGGTCGGGACAGGGCTTGGCTACACCTTC. It specifies CSVVGTGLGYTF.

A single count supports this clone. V and J are TRBV2 and TRBJ2-3; D uncertain. Germline V CDR1 and CDR2: SNHLY, FYNNEI. Between the trimmed V and J ends, which lost 4 bases and 6 bases, there was a span of 8 bases. This CDR3 comprises 12 residues. The CDR3 loop is CASSGQRDTQYF. CDR3 DNA sequence: TGTGCCAGCAGTGGACAACGGGATACGCAGTATTTT.

V usage is TRBV2 and J usage is TRBJ1-3, with 8 bases lining up with TRBD1. The germline CDR1 and CDR2 sequences are SNHLY and FYNNEI. J was trimmed by 4 bases and V by 7 bases; bases with no gene match: 9. This CDR3 has 15 amino acids. CDR3 in amino acids: CASNDQGASGNTIYF. In DNA, the CDR3 is TGTGCCAGCAATGACCAGGGGGCTTCAGGAAACACCATATATTTT.

V gene TRBV7-6 combines with J gene TRBJ1-2; 9 bases map to TRBD1. The CDR3 is 14 residues long. The V and J ends lost 5 bases and 7 bases, in that order; junction bases with no gene match: 8. In germline, CDR1 is SGHVS, CDR2 FNYEAQ. Here the CDR3 DNA reads TGTGCCAGCAGCACTGGACAGGGGATCGGTGGCTACACCTTC. It translates to CASSTGQGIGGYTF.

The chain recombines TRBV6-6 with TRBJ2-7; 7 bases are a match to TRBD1. CDR3 size: 13 residues. Trimming cost V 8 bases and J 2 bases; bases outside gene matches: 6. Germline V gene lookup returns CDR1 MNHNY and CDR2 SVGAGI (reference sequence). DNA for the CDR3: TGTGCCAGCCGGGACAGTAAGACCTACGAGCAGTACTTC. Encoded protein: CASRDSKTYEQYF.

The chain couples TRBV7-3 to TRBJ2-1, with TRBD2 matching over 14 bases. This CDR3 comprises 17 residues. V trimming: 4 bases; J trimming: 6 bases; junction bases outside the gene matches: 8. Germline CDR1 reads SGHTA; CDR2 reads FQGTGA. The CDR3 loop is CASSSLAGTSGGNEQFF. The DNA for the CDR3 is TGTGCCAGCAGCTCCCTTGCCGGGACTAGCGGGGGCAATGAGCAGTTCTTC.